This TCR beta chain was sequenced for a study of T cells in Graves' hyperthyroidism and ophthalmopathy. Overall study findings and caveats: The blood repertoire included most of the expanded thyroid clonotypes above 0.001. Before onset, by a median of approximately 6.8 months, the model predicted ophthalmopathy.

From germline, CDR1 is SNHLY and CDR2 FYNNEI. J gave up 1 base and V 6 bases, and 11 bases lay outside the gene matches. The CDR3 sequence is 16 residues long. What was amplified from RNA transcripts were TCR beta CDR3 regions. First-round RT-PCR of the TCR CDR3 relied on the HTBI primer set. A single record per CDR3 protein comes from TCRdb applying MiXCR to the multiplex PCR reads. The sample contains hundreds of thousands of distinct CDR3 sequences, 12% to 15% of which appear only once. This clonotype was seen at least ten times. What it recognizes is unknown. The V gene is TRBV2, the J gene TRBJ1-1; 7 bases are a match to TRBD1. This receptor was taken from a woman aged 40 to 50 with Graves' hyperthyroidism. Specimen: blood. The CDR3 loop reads CASRPAAGQKNTEAFF. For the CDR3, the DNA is TGTGCCAGCAGACCTGCTGCGGGACAGAAGAACACTGAAGCTTTCTTT.